This is a list of T cell receptor beta chains from one sample in a study of cytomegalovirus exposure and HLA in healthy donors. TCRdb's table, derived via immunoSEQ multiplex PCR, lists solely in-frame clones and lacks some. This sample has about 150,000 clones; more than 70% occur once, and the top ten carry roughly 1.8%. The sequencing sample was made of PBMCs. These TCRs come from a woman in her forties in good health and CMV-seronegative. CDR3s include the opening cysteine and the closing phenylalanine or tryptophan. The D gene is left open where the match is weak.

>TRBV4-2|NA|17
CASSQGGAGLAKNIQYF
>TRBV27|TRBD1|15
CASSFSGQGAQPQHF
>TRBV18|TRBD1|15
CASSPIGQGNQPQHF
>TRBV6-5|NA|14
CASSRQVQYEKLFF
>TRBV19|NA|14
CASSIPGGSYGYTF
>TRBV7-9|TRBD1|15
CASSSQGAKIAEAFF
>TRBV2|TRBD1|12
CASRGQGWEAFF
>TRBV15|TRBD2|16
CATSGLAGVFTDTQYF
>TRBV6-1|TRBD1|15
CASSGGTGESYEQYF
>TRBV7-9|NA|14
CASSFKSSYNEQFF
>TRBV28|TRBD1|15
CASSSLGTGGEEQYF
>TRBV7-9|NA|16
CASSPPTSGTTGELFF
>TRBV5-5|NA|15
CASSLPGASGNTIYF
>TRBV7-9|TRBD1|17
CASSLGTGIVSGNTIYF
>TRBV5-1|TRBD2|15
CASSLTSGGADTQYF
>TRBV11-2|NA|11
CASSLAHEAFF
>TRBV28|TRBD2|15
CASSMVAGAPYEQYF
>TRBV5-1|NA|16
CASSAQSGSPNTEAFF
>TRBV28|NA|15
CASSFRGAGTDTQYF
>TRBV5-1|NA|16
CASSFSAGAHLTEAFF
>TRBV5-1|TRBD2|16
CASSLAGGPMGNEQFF
>TRBV7-9|NA|15
CASSLGSSLQETQYF
>TRBV11-2|NA|14
CASSLDAYLETQYF
>TRBV11-2|TRBD1|13
CASSPSTRGELFF
>TRBV7-9|TRBD1|15
CASSFDAGGISEAFF
>TRBV27|NA|13
CASSWTDDYEQYF
>TRBV6-5|NA|16
CASSYSSWGRGETQYF
>TRBV6-1|NA|14
CASSEWGTGYEQYF
>TRBV6-6|NA|14
CASSKLSSNQPQHF
>TRBV7-9|NA|15
CASSLGLGGNTEAFF
>TRBV6-1|NA|13
CASSEWSGRLVFF
>TRBV5-1|TRBD1|15
CASSSGTGDYNEQFF
>TRBV6-5|NA|16
CASSYSTGAGGHTQYF
>TRBV29-1|NA|14
CSAVYDRINYGYTF
>TRBV6-5|TRBD2|16
CASSSGLAGSTDTQYF
>TRBV9|NA|12
CASGGQTYEQYF
>TRBV5-1|TRBD1|14
CASTTGTGGEKLFF
>TRBV2|NA|14
CASRPGRGDVGYTF
>TRBV27|NA|14
CASSPYGQGNGYTF
>TRBV15|NA|15
CATSRANRVNTEAFF
>TRBV15|NA|14
CATSRDPSVETQYF
>TRBV9|NA|16
CASSVLSGYSGNTIYF
>TRBV15|NA|16
CATSRVPRGSGNTIYF
>TRBV30|NA|11
CAWSLQNGYTF
>TRBV2|TRBD1|13
CASQGDYNSPLHF
>TRBV19|NA|16
CASRIRIGLPNSPLHF
>TRBV6-1|TRBD1|22
CASSELPTYYGQGVVLFQPQHF
>TRBV29-1|NA|12
CSVAGAGNTIYF
>TRBV4-2|NA|15
CASSVQGALNSPLHF
>TRBV27|NA|13
CASSQLDTYEQYF
>TRBV5-4|TRBD1|14
CASSLQGAEEKLFF
>TRBV6-5|TRBD1|15
CASSYSGTGSYEQYF
>TRBV19|TRBD1|14
CASSLGQYSEKLFF
>TRBV5-6|TRBD1|16
CASSLRQGGGNEKLFF
>TRBV28|NA|12
CASSLPSLEAFF
>TRBV5-1|TRBD1|17
CASSLTGTGSSYNEQFF
>TRBV2|NA|12
CASSEGGYGYTF
>TRBV5-1|NA|16
CASSFYLRDMNSPLHF
>TRBV14|TRBD1|16
CASSSGQTVIGYGYTF
>TRBV27|TRBD1|15
CASSHGTGPSYGYTF